These T cell receptor beta chains were read from a single sample in a study of technical replicates of blood from four donors. TCRdb's table, derived via immunoSEQ multiplex PCR, lists solely in-frame clones and lacks some. Among tens of thousands of clones listed, approximately 95% were seen once. Input material: T cells isolated from PBMCs. These TCRs come from a human donor in good health. CDR3s include the opening cysteine and the closing phenylalanine or tryptophan. D genes are given only for firm matches. A clone size is listed for some rows: how often the clone was seen (once, few, many), or a class if it is expanded.

TRBJ2-7 | - | TRBV19 | - | TGTGCCAGTAGTATAGGTGACACCAGCCCTATGCAGTACTTC | CASSIGDTSPMQYF
TRBJ2-3 | - | TRBV6-5 | TRBD2 | TGTGCCAGCAGTCGCGGGGGAACAGATACGCAGTATTTT | CASSRGGTDTQYF
TRBJ1-1 | once | TRBV28 | TRBD1 | TGTGCCAGCACCTGGGACAGGGGTATAGACACTGAAGCTTTCTTT | CASTWDRGIDTEAFF
TRBJ1-1 | - | TRBV11-3 | - | TGTGCCAGCAGCTTAAGGGAGGAAGCTTTCTTT | CASSLREEAFF
TRBJ1-4 | - | TRBV7-3 | - | TGTGCCAGCAGCTCACCCCCGCAGGGAGGTACAACTAATGAAAAACTGTTTTTT | CASSSPPQGGTTNEKLFF
TRBJ2-4 | - | TRBV30 | TRBD2 | TGTGCCTGGAGTGGGACTAGCGGAAACATTCAGTACTTC | CAWSGTSGNIQYF
TRBJ2-5 | - | TRBV12-5 | TRBD2 | TGTGCTAGTGGCCCAGGACTAGCGTTGCAAGAGACCCAGTACTTC | CASGPGLALQETQYF
TRBJ2-7 | - | TRBV7-2 | - | TGTGCCAGCAGCTTAGTGGGACAACATATTTACGAGCAGTACTTC | CASSLVGQHIYEQYF
TRBJ2-7 | once | TRBV6-1 | - | TGTGCCAGCACCTTAACTTACGAGCAGTACTTC | CASTLTYEQYF
TRBJ1-1 | - | TRBV9 | TRBD1 | TGTGCCAGCATGGACAGGCTGAACACTGAAGCTTTCTTT | CASMDRLNTEAFF
TRBJ2-1 | - | TRBV4-2 | - | TGTGCCAGCAGCCAAGATGGGGGGCGGGGGTTTGAGGAGCAGTTCTTC | CASSQDGGRGFEEQFF
TRBJ2-1 | once | TRBV30 | TRBD2 | TGTGCCTGGAGTGGAAGCGGGGTATACAATGAGCAGTTCTTC | CAWSGSGVYNEQFF
TRBJ1-4 | - | TRBV6-1 | TRBD1 | TGTGCCAGCAGTCGTTGGGACAGGAGCGAAAAACTGTTTTTT | CASSRWDRSEKLFF
TRBJ1-2 | - | TRBV6-5 | - | TGTGCCAGCAGCCTTCACCTAAACTATGGCTACACCTTC | CASSLHLNYGYTF
TRBJ1-1 | - | TRBV9 | TRBD1 | TGTGCCAGCAGCGTAGCGGGGGACAGTTACACTGAAGCTTTCTTT | CASSVAGDSYTEAFF
TRBJ2-1 | - | TRBV9 | TRBD2 | TGTGCCAGCAGCGCGCATAGCGGGAGCCATTACAATGAGCAGTTCTTC | CASSAHSGSHYNEQFF
TRBJ2-7 | - | TRBV11-3 | - | TGTGCCAGCAGCTTGGGGGGATCCTACGAGCAGTACTTC | CASSLGGSYEQYF
TRBJ1-2 | - | TRBV4-1 | - | TGCGCCAGCAGCCAAGTGGCAACTAACTATGGCTACACCTTC | CASSQVATNYGYTF
TRBJ2-7 | - | TRBV6-1 | - | TGTGCCAGCGCAACCGGGAGAGAAATATACGAGCAGTACTTC | CASATGREIYEQYF
TRBJ2-1 | - | TRBV6-5 | TRBD1 | TGTGCCAGCAGTTACCTAACAGGGGGCGCGTACAATGAGCAGTTCTTC | CASSYLTGGAYNEQFF
TRBJ2-7 | - | TRBV5-1 | - | TGCGCCAGCAGCCCCGGGACTGTTTCCTACGAGCAGTACTTC | CASSPGTVSYEQYF
TRBJ2-6 | - | TRBV14 | - | TGTGCCAGCAGCCTACTCGGGTCAGGGGCCAACGTCCTGACTTTC | CASSLLGSGANVLTF
TRBJ1-4 | once | TRBV7-9 | TRBD1 | TGTGCCAGCAGCTTAGCCGGGACAGAATATGAAAAACTGTTTTTT | CASSLAGTEYEKLFF
TRBJ1-2 | - | TRBV19 | TRBD1 | TGTGCCAGTAGGGGAAGGGACAGAATATATGGCTACACCTTC | CASRGRDRIYGYTF
TRBJ2-7 | once | TRBV6-1 | TRBD2 | TGTGCCAGCAAAGGTAGCGGGAGGCCCTACGAGCAGTACTTC | CASKGSGRPYEQYF
TRBJ2-2 | - | TRBV7-8 | - | TGTGCCAGCAGCTCAGGAGGGCAGCTGAACACCGGGGAGCTGTTTTTT | CASSSGGQLNTGELFF
TRBJ1-2 | - | TRBV5-8 | - | TGTGCCAGCAGCTTTACAACCCCCTATGGCTACACCTTC | CASSFTTPYGYTF
TRBJ2-2 | - | TRBV6-5 | TRBD1 | TGTGCCAGCCAACCGGGACAGGGATCAGGGGAGCTGTTTTTT | CASQPGQGSGELFF
TRBJ2-7 | - | TRBV29-1 | - | TGCAGCGTTGGAAACAGGGTTCATATGGTAAGAAACGAGCAGTACTTC | CSVGNRVHMVRNEQYF
TRBJ2-7 | - | TRBV5-4 | TRBD2 | TGTGCCAGCAGCTTGTATCAGCGGGACTACGAGCAGTACTTC | CASSLYQRDYEQYF
TRBJ2-6 | few | TRBV4-3 | TRBD1 | TGCGCCAGCAGCCAAATTCAGGGGGTCTCTGGGGCCAACGTCCTGACTTTC | CASSQIQGVSGANVLTF
TRBJ1-2 | - | TRBV7-2 | - | TGTGCCAGCAGCTTAGGGGCAGGGATGCGGGGCTACACCTTC | CASSLGAGMRGYTF
TRBJ1-2 | - | TRBV28 | TRBD1 | TGTGCCAGCTTAGACAGGGGTAACTATGGCTACACCTTC | CASLDRGNYGYTF
TRBJ2-7 | - | TRBV4-2 | TRBD2 | TGTGCCAGCAGCCCCCCGGGGGGGTACGAGCAGTACTTC | CASSPPGGYEQYF
TRBJ1-1 | - | TRBV19 | - | TGTGCCAGTAGAAAAACTGGGACAAACACTGAAGCTTTCTTT | CASRKTGTNTEAFF
TRBJ2-7 | - | TRBV15 | - | TGTGCCACCAGCGTCAATGGGCCGTACGAGCAGTACTTC | CATSVNGPYEQYF
TRBJ2-2 | - | TRBV7-9 | TRBD1 | TGTGCCAGCACCTCCGGGACAGGGGGCGTCGGGGAGCTGTTTTTT | CASTSGTGGVGELFF
TRBJ2-7 | - | TRBV27 | TRBD1 | TGTGCCAGCAGCCCCTCAGGGGGTCCCTACGAGCAGTACTTC | CASSPSGGPYEQYF
TRBJ2-5 | - | TRBV5-1 | - | TGCGCCAGCAGCACGGTAACAGGGTCACAAGAGACCCAGTACTTC | CASSTVTGSQETQYF
TRBJ1-1 | - | TRBV6-5 | TRBD1 | TGTGCCAGCAGCCGGACAGGGGCTGAAGCTTTCTTT | CASSRTGAEAFF
TRBJ2-2 | - | TRBV28 | TRBD2 | TGTGCCAGCAGCAAAAGCGGGATCCACGAGAACACCGGGGAGCTGTTTTTT | CASSKSGIHENTGELFF
TRBJ2-2 | - | TRBV2 | - | TGTGCCAGCAGTGAGTTTATAGATGCCGGGGAGCTGTTTTTT | CASSEFIDAGELFF
TRBJ2-7 | - | TRBV6-1 | TRBD1 | TGTGCCAGCAGTGCCTACGGGACAGGGGTTCCCTACGAGCAGTACTTC | CASSAYGTGVPYEQYF
TRBJ2-7 | - | TRBV7-3 | - | TGTGCCAGCAGCTTAATGGCGGGAATTAACGAGCAGTACTTC | CASSLMAGINEQYF
TRBJ2-3 | - | TRBV4-2 | - | TGTGCCAGCAGCCAAGAATCGGGGTTCACAGATACGCAGTATTTT | CASSQESGFTDTQYF
TRBJ2-7 | - | TRBV10-3 | - | TGTGCCATCAGTATGACAGACACCTACGAGCAGTACTTC | CAISMTDTYEQYF
TRBJ2-2 | - | TRBV2 | - | TGTGCCAGCAGGTTTTTCGCGAACACCGGGGAGCTGTTTTTT | CASRFFANTGELFF
TRBJ2-7 | medium-sized | TRBV6-5 | TRBD2 | TGTGCCAGCAGGGGGGGGGATAACTACGAGCAGTACTTC | CASRGGDNYEQYF
TRBJ2-1 | - | TRBV7-9 | - | TGTGCCAGCAGCTTAGGGGCAGCTGCCAGCTCCTACAATGAGCAGTTCTTC | CASSLGAAASSYNEQFF
TRBJ1-2 | - | TRBV11-3 | TRBD1 | TGTGCCAGCAGACGACAGGGGATCTACACCTTC | CASRRQGIYTF
TRBJ2-7 | - | TRBV28 | TRBD1 | TGTGCCAGCAAATATCGGGACAGGGTGGAATACGAGCAGTACTTC | CASKYRDRVEYEQYF
TRBJ1-1 | - | TRBV6-5 | TRBD1 | TGTGCCAGCACCTCGCCAGGGGGAAGAACTGAAGCTTTCTTT | CASTSPGGRTEAFF
TRBJ2-2 | - | TRBV10-3 | - | TGTGCCATCAGTGAGACGGGGGAGACCGGGGAGCTGTTTTTT | CAISETGETGELFF
TRBJ1-1 | - | TRBV7-9 | - | TGTGCCAGCAGCCCCCGAGGTGGGAACACTGAAGCTTTCTTT | CASSPRGGNTEAFF
TRBJ2-2 | - | TRBV15 | TRBD2 | TGTGCCACCAGCATAACTAGCGGGAGCACCGGGGAGCTGTTTTTT | CATSITSGSTGELFF
TRBJ1-1 | - | TRBV11-2 | - | TGTGCCAGCAGCTTAGGCACAGCAAGAATCGAAGCTTTCTTT | CASSLGTARIEAFF